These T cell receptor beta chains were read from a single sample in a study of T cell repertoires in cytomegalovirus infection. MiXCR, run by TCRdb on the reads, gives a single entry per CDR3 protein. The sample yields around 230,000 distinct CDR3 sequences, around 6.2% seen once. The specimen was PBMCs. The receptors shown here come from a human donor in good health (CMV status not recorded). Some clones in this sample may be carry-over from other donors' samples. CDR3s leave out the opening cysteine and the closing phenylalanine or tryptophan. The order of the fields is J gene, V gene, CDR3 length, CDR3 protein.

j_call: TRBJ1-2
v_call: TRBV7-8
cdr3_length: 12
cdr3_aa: ATYVSGGGYGYT

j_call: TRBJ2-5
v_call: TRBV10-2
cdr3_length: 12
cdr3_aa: ASLPTGAQETQY

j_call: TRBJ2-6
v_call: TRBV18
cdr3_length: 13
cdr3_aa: ASSSSGPGANVLT

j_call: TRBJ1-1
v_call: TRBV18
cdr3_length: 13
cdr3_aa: ASSSGTGVAREAF

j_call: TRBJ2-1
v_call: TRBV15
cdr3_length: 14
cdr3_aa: ATSREDTAVRFVQF

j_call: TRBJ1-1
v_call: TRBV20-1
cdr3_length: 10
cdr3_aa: SASRINTEAF

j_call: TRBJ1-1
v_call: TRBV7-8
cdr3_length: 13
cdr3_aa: ASSLQGARIIEAF

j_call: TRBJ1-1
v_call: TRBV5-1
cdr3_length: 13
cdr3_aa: ASSLVTGALTEAF

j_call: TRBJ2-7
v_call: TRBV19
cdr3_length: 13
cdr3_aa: ASSTRDRGPYEQY

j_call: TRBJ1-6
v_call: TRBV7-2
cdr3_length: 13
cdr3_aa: ASNEPPVGLSPLH

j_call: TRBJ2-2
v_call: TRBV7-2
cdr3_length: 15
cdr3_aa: ASSLLGTSVNTGELF

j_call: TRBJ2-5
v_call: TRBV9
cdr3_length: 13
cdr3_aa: ASSSTGTRWETQY

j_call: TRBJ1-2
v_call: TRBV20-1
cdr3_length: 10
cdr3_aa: SARSGGPGYT

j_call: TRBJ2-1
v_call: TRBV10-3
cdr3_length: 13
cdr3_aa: AISGREGHFNEQF

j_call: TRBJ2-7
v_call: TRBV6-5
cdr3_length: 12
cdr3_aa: ASSYGGGGYEQY

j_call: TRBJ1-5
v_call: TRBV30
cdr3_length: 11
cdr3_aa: AWNREGNQPQH

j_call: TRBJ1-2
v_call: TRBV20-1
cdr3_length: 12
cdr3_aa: SADGEGVGYGYT

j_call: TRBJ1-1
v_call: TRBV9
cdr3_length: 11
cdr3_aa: ASSGMGSTEAF

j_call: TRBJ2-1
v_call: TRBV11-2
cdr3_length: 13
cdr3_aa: ASSSQGPPGNEQF

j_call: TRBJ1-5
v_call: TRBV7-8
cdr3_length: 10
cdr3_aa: ASSYNNQPQH

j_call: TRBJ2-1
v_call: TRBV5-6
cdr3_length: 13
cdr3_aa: ASRIDSIANNEQF

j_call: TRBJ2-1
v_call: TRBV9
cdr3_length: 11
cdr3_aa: ASSVDWYNEQF

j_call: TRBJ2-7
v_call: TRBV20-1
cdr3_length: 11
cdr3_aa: SARRDNSYEQY

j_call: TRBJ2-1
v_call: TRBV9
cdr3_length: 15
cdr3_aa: ASSVTPGTSGLNEQF

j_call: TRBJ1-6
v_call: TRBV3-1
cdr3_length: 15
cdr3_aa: ASSSGRTGPFNSPLH

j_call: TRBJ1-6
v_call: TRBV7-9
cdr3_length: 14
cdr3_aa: ASSYPGTGSDSPLH

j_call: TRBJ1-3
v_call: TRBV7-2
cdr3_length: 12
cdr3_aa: ASSPTGSGNTIY

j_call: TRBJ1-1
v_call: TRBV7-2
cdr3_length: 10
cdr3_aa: ASRYEGVGAF

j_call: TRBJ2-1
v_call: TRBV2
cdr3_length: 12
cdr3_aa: ASSPLTGLDEQF

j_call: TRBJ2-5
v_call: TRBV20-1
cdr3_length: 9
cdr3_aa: SELAKETQY

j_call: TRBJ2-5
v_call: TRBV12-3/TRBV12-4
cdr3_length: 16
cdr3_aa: ASSPGTKRGRRGETQY

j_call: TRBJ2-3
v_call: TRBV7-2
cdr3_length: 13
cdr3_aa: ASRREGQHTDTQY

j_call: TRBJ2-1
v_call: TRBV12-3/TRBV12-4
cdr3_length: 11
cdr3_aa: ASSRPEDNEQF

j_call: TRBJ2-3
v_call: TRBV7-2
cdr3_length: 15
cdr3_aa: ASTPSGRGLSTDTQY

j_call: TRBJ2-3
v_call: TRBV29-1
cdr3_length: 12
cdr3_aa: SVEQGQHTDTQY

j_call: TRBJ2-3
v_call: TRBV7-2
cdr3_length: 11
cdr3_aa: ASSLTVPDTQY

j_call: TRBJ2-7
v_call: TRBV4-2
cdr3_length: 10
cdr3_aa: ASSQEGYEQY

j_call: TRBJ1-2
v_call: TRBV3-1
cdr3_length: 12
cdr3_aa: ASSPERDPYGYT

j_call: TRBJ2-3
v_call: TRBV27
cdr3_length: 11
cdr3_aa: ASRTLSTDTQY

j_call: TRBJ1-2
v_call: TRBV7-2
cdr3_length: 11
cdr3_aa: ASSLDRGDGYT

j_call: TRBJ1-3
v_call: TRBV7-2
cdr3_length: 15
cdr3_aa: ASSFIGTVVPGNTIY

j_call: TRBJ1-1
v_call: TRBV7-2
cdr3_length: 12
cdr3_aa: ASSLAHLNTEAF

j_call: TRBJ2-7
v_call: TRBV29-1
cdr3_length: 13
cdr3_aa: SVGGLGQGDYEQY